These 27 T cell receptor beta chains were all obtained from the same sample, sequenced in a study of blood T cells in healthy people across ages. Primers used in a second PCR of about 6 to 11 cycles were a sample-barcoded 5' primer and a J-beta primer mix. Each CDR3 protein gets one entry after TCRdb re-called the 5' RACE reads with MiXCR. The table shows about 1,400,000 distinct CDR3 sequences, with about 40% occurring only once. The material sequenced was blood. All receptors derive from a woman between 18 and 29 years old in good health.

Comment on this clonotype: Mismatch with germline at one junction end may stem from a read error. The chain recombines TRBV4-2 with TRBJ2-1; D might be TRBD2 (6 bases). Per the germline V gene, CDR1 is LGHNA and CDR2 is YNFKEQ. This CDR3 region has 14 residues. In DNA, the CDR3 is TGTGCCGGCAGCCAAGCCGGGACTGGGAATGAGCAGTTCTTC. Translation: CAGSQAGTGNEQFF.

CDR3 DNA: TGTGCCAGCAGCCCTAGCGGCCGGGGACAATATGAGCAGTTCTTC. Amino acids: CASSPSGRGQYEQFF. The chain is built from TRBV27 and TRBJ2-1; maybe TRBD2 (7 bases). Germline V gene lookup returns CDR1 MNHEY and CDR2 SMNVEV (reference sequence). The V end was cut by 6 bases, the J end by 8 bases, with 20 bases between. The CDR3 has 15 residues.

Worth noting for this clonotype: A read error may be the cause here, since a much bigger clone is one base away. The chain carries TRBV25-1 and TRBJ1-6; D perhaps matches TRBD1 (6 bases). CDR1 and CDR2 from the germline V gene are MGHDK and SYGVNS. The CDR3 totals 16 residues. The CDR3 here is CVSSEPNRVGNSPLHF. DNA of the CDR3: TGTGTCAGCAGTGAGCCGAACAGGGTGGGGAATTCACCCCTCCACTTT.

The rearrangement uses TRBV30 and TRBJ1-2; 8 bases agree with TRBD1. Germline CDR1 is GTSNPN and CDR2 is SVGIG (reference sequence). V lost 4 bases to trimming and J lost 7 bases; unmatched junction nucleotides: 2. The CDR3 spans 11 residues. This CDR3 reads CAWTQGAGYTF. The DNA for the CDR3 is TGTGCCTGGACCCAGGGGGCTGGCTACACCTTC.

Comments on this clonotype: A much bigger clone sits one base away, suggesting this may be a read error. The chain couples TRBV12-3 or TRBV12-4 to TRBJ1-5, with a possible D match to TRBD1 (6 bases). The CDR3 loop spans 14 amino acids. V was pared by 7 bases and J by 4 bases, with 14 bases between. Written as DNA, the CDR3 is TGTGCCAGCAATCCCGGGACAAATAATCAGCCCCAGCATTTT. Protein sequence: CASNPGTNNQPQHF.

J is TRBJ2-7 and V is TRBV12-3 or TRBV12-4, with D perhaps TRBD2 (6 bases). V was pared by 4 bases and J by 3 bases, with 13 bases between. The CDR3 contains 14 residues. The CDR3 nucleotides are TGTGCCAGCAGTTCTACTGCGGGATTCTACGAGCAGTACTTC. It specifies CASSSTAGFYEQYF.

The rearrangement links TRBV9 to TRBJ2-6; perhaps TRBD1 as D (5 bases). Trimming removed 3 bases from V and 0 bases from J, with 13 bases in between. Germline V gene data show CDR1 as SGDLS and CDR2 as YYNGEE. The CDR3 extends over 17 amino acids. As DNA, the CDR3 is TGTGCCAGCAGCGCCAGTAGACAGTTCTCTGGGGCCAACGTCCTGACTTTC. Translation gives CASSASRQFSGANVLTF.

The chain carries TRBV29-1 and TRBJ2-1; 10 bases align to TRBD1. Germline V gives CDR1 SQVTM, CDR2 ANQGSEA. The CDR3 is 14 residues long. With V trimmed by 8 bases and J by 13 bases, 17 bases remained unmatched. The CDR3 DNA is TGCAGCTCGGGACAGGGGACCTCCACGGAGACCCAGTTCTTC. Its translation: CSSGQGTSTETQFF.

Concerning this clonotype: This may be a read error: a much more frequent sequence differs by one nucleotide. J is TRBJ2-5 and V is TRBV7-9; D is ambiguous. Germline values: CDR1 SEHNR, CDR2 FQNEAQ (reference sequence). The CDR3 is 15 residues long. Trimming took 5 bases from V and 3 from J, leaving 16 bases between them. The DNA for the CDR3 is TGTGCCAGCAGCGCAGGACGAGCCGACGAAGAGACCCAGTACTTC. Translating gives CASSAGRADEETQYF. The variable domain in full, completed from reference TRBV7-9 and TRBJ2-5, reads DTGVSQNPRHKITKRGQNVTFRCDPISEHNRLYWYRQTLGQGPEFLTYFQNEAQLEKSRLLSDRFSAERPKGSFSTLEIQRTEQGDSAMYLCASSAGRADEETQYFGPGTRLLVL.

The chain joins TRBV25-1 to TRBJ1-1; 12 positions agree with TRBD1. With V trimmed by 0 bases and J by 9 bases, 8 bases remained unmatched. The CDR3 is 16 residues long. In germline, CDR1 is MGHDK, CDR2 SYGVNS. As DNA, the CDR3 is TGTGCCAGCAGTGAATACCACGGGACAGGGGGCAGGAAAGCTTTCTTT. Translating gives CASSEYHGTGGRKAFF.

Only one count was recorded for this clonotype. V is TRBV10-3 and J is TRBJ1-1; 11 bases agree with TRBD1. V shed 7 bases, J shed 6 bases, and the junction held 7 bases outside the gene matches. There are 14 residues in the CDR3. Germline values: CDR1 ENHRY, CDR2 SYGVKD. The CDR3: CAITVDRGQAEAFF. Here the CDR3 DNA reads TGTGCCATCACTGTGGACAGGGGGCAGGCTGAAGCTTTCTTT.

The chain has TRBV25-1 and TRBJ1-2; D is undetermined. This CDR3 region has 13 residues. Trimming shortened V by 1 base and J by 4 bases, and 7 bases separated the two germline ends. The germline V gene encodes CDR1 MGHDK and CDR2 SYGVNS. CDR3 protein: CASSEFGLYGYTF. DNA of the CDR3: TGTGCCAGCAGTGAATTCGGGCTCTATGGCTACACCTTC.

This chain links TRBV27 with TRBJ1-1; possible D gene TRBD1, 5 bases. Germline CDR1 reads MNHEY; CDR2 reads SMNVEV (reference sequence). V gave up 1 base and J gave up 4 bases, with 7 bases separating them. This CDR3 is 13 amino acids long. Here the CDR3 reads CASSLYRFTEAFF. The CDR3 nucleotides are TGTGCCAGCAGTTTATACAGGTTCACTGAAGCTTTCTTT.

The chain combines TRBV20-1 with TRBJ1-1; D is ambiguous. Germline V lookup: CDR1 DFQATT, CDR2 SNEGSKA (reference sequence). This CDR3 region has 13 residues. V lost 3 bases, J lost 1 base, and 9 bases lay in between. CDR3 region: CSARTVQNTEAFF. CDR3 nucleotide sequence: TGCAGTGCTAGGACGGTACAGAACACTGAAGCTTTCTTT.

V usage is TRBV6-2 or TRBV6-3 and J usage is TRBJ2-1; D call uncertain. Germline loops: CDR1 MNHEY, CDR2 SVGEGT. The CDR3 length is 12 residues. Trimming shortened V by 4 bases and J by 9 bases, and 10 bases separated the two germline ends. This CDR3 reads CASSFPLGEQFF. The CDR3 region has the DNA TGTGCCAGCAGTTTCCCACTCGGTGAGCAGTTCTTC.

This chain joins TRBV10-3 and TRBJ2-5, with 10 positions matching TRBD2. The J call may be faulty, since TRBJ2-7 better matches the DNA end. Germline V CDR1 and CDR2: ENHRY, SYGVKD. The CDR3 sequence is 16 residues long. The CDR3 coding sequence is TGTGCCATCAGTTCTGAAGCGGGAGGGCCGCACCCCGAGCAGTACTTC. Protein sequence: CAISSEAGGPHPEQYF.

The V and J genes are TRBV2 and TRBJ2-3, with D maybe TRBD1 (5 bases). The CDR3 extends over 12 amino acids. CDR1 is SNHLY and CDR2 is FYNNEI in the germline V gene. The V end lost 7 bases, the J end lost 5 bases, and 10 bases lay between the germline ends. CDR3 residues: CASKRQLDTQYF. DNA for the CDR3: TGTGCCAGCAAGAGACAGCTAGATACGCAGTATTTT.

This chain uses TRBV20-1 with TRBJ2-3; perhaps TRBD2 as D (6 bases). Trimming shortened V by 0 bases and J by 0 bases, and 10 bases separated the two germline ends. CDR3 length equals 15 residues. Germline V gene sequence: CDR1 DFQATT, CDR2 SNEGSKA (reference sequence). CDR3 DNA sequence: TGCAGTGCTAGAGAAGCTAGCGTGAGCACAGATACGCAGTATTTT. The encoded protein is CSAREASVSTDTQYF.

This clonotype was seen a handful of times. V gene TRBV21-1 combines with J gene TRBJ2-1; TRBD1 reflects the table's D call only, with no check against the DNA. TRBV21-1 is a pseudogene locus. There are 15 residues in the CDR3. The CDR3 region has the DNA TGTGCCAGCACCGACCGGGACAGGGCTACAAATGAGCAGTTCTTC. It is translated as CASTDRDRATNEQFF.

This rearrangement joins TRBV12-3 or TRBV12-4 to TRBJ2-5, with unresolved D. Trimming removed 6 bases at V and 9 bases at J, with 17 bases between. This CDR3 region has 13 residues. CDR3 sequence (DNA): TGTGCCAGCAGCCCAGACGGAGCTGGGTCCCAGTACTTC. Protein sequence: CASSPDGAGSQYF.

This clonotype came up a few times. V usage is TRBV12-3 or TRBV12-4 and J usage is TRBJ1-6, with a tentative D call TRBD1 (5 bases). This CDR3 spans 15 amino acids. V lost 6 bases and J lost 10, with 19 bases in between. The CDR3: CASRTGTLTQSPLHF. For the CDR3, the DNA is TGTGCCAGCAGGACCGGGACTCTTACGCAATCACCCCTCCACTTT.

This clonotype was recorded only once. A much more abundant neighbour one base away suggests this may be a read error. V gene TRBV6-5 combines with J gene TRBJ2-1, with D perhaps matching TRBD1 (6 bases). This CDR3 has 19 amino acids. Germline CDR1 MNHEY, CDR2 SVGAGI. Deletions cut 4 bases from V and 0 bases from J, with 22 bases between. The CDR3, as DNA: TGTGCCAGCAGTTGCTCACCAGCCCAGGGGTCTAGCTCCTACAATGAGCAGTTCTTC. Amino acid sequence: CASSCSPAQGSSSYNEQFF.

The genes are TRBV20-1 and TRBJ1-2, with 12 bases identical to TRBD1. Germline CDR1 and CDR2: DFQATT and SNEGSKA (reference sequence). This CDR3 is built from 15 residues. V was pared by 6 bases and J by 8 bases, with 13 bases of the junction left unmatched. CDR3 loop: CSANTQGQGAGGYTF. The CDR3 DNA is TGCAGTGCCAATACCCAGGGACAGGGGGCAGGGGGCTACACCTTC.

The CDR3 reads CASSRGQGGTGELFF. Written as DNA, the CDR3 is TGTGCCAGCAGTCGGGGACAGGGGGGGACCGGGGAGCTGTTTTTT. The V gene is TRBV6-5, the J gene TRBJ2-2; 11 positions match TRBD1. Germline assignment: CDR1 MNHEY and CDR2 SVGAGI. Trimming removed 5 bases from V and 5 bases from J; junction bases left unmatched: 4. There are 15 residues in the CDR3.

This clonotype showed up just once. The rearrangement joins TRBV9 to TRBJ2-1; tentatively, D is TRBD1 (6 bases). V shed 3 bases and J shed 7 bases, with 17 bases lying between them. Germline CDR1 reads SGDLS; CDR2 reads YYNGEE. The CDR3 has 15 residues. The CDR3 reads CASSARQDPRNEQFF. The CDR3 bases are TGTGCCAGCAGCGCCCGACAGGACCCTCGGAATGAGCAGTTCTTC.

This clonotype came up once. V usage is TRBV27 and J usage is TRBJ2-7; D remains ambiguous. Germline V gene lookup returns CDR1 MNHEY and CDR2 SMNVEV (reference sequence). The CDR3 is 13 residues long. V gave up 6 bases and J gave up 1 base, with 10 bases separating them. CDR3 in amino acids: CASRKTSSYEQYF. The CDR3 coding sequence is TGTGCCAGCAGAAAGACATCTTCCTACGAGCAGTACTTC.

This clonotype has only a few counts. The chain has TRBV29-1 and TRBJ2-1, with unresolved D. Trimming took 2 bases from V and 6 from J, leaving 8 bases between them. This CDR3 spans 12 amino acids. The germline V gene encodes CDR1 SQVTM and CDR2 ANQGSEA. The CDR3 region is CSVESLGNEQFF. The CDR3 coding sequence is TGCAGCGTTGAAAGTCTCGGCAATGAGCAGTTCTTC.